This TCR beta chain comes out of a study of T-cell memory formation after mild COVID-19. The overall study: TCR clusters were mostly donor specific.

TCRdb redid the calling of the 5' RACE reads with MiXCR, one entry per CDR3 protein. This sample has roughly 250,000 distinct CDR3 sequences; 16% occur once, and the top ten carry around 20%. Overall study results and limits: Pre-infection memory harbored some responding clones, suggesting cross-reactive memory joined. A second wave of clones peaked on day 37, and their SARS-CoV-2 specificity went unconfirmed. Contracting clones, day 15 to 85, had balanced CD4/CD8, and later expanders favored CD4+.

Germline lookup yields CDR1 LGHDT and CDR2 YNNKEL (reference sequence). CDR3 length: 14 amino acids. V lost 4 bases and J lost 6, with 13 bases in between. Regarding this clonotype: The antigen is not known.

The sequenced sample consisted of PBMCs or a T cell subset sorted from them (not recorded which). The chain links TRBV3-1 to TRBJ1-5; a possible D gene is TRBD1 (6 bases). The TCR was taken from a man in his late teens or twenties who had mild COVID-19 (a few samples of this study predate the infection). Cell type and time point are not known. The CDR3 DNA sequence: TGTGCCAGCAGCCCTGTGGGCAGGGGTCAGCCCCAGCATTTT. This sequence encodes CASSPVGRGQPQHF.